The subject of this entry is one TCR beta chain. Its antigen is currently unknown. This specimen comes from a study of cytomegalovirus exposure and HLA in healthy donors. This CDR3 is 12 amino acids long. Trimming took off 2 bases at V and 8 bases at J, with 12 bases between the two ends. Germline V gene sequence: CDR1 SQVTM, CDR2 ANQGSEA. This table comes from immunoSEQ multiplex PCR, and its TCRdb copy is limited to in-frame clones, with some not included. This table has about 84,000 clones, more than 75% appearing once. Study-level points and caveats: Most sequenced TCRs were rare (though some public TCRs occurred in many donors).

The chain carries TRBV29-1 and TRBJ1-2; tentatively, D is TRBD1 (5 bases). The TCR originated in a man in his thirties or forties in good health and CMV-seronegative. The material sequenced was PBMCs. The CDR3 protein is CSVERAGPGYTF. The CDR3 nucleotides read TGCAGCGTTGAACGGGCAGGGCCCGGCTACACCTTC.